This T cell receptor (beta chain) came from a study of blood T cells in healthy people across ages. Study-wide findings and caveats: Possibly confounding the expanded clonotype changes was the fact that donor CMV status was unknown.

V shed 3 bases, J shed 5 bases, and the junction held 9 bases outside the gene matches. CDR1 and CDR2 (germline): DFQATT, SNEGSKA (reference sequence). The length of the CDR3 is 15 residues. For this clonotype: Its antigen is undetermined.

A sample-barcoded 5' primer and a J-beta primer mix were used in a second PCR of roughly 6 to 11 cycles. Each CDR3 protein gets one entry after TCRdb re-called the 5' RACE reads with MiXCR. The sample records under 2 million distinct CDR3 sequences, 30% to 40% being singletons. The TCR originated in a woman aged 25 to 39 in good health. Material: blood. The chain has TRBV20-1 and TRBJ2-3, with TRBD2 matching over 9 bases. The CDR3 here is CSARISGRSEDTQYF. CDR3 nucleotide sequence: TGCAGTGCTAGGATTAGCGGGAGATCTGAAGATACGCAGTATTTT.